Listed here are 30 T cell receptor beta chains from one sample, sequenced in a study of shared clonotypes between healthy human individuals. CD8 cells classed as naive were CD45RO-negative and positively selected for CCR7, excluding terminally differentiated effector memory CD45RA+ cells. The table came from immunoSEQ multiplex PCR; TCRdb's copy has only in-frame clones and leaves some out. Of just over 2,000,000 clones in the sample, less than 95% were seen once. Sequenced material: naive CD8+ T cells sorted from blood. These receptors came from a man between 18 and 29 years old in good health.

The rearrangement joins TRBV6-6 to TRBJ2-1, with D unresolved. This CDR3 has 14 residues. Germline CDR1 and CDR2: MNHNY and SVGAGI (reference sequence). Deletions cut 4 bases from V and 4 bases from J, with 11 bases between. The CDR3 region is CASSWDFRYNEQFF. In nucleotides, the CDR3 is TGTGCCAGCAGTTGGGATTTCCGTTACAATGAGCAGTTCTTC.

This CDR3 reads CASSSGQNYEQYF. CDR3 sequence (DNA): TGCGCCAGCAGCTCGGGACAAAACTACGAGCAGTACTTC. The V call is TRBV5-1, the J call TRBJ2-7; D is possibly TRBD1 (6 bases). Germline V CDR1 and CDR2: SGHRS, YFSETQ. The CDR3 sequence is 13 residues long. The ends were cut back, 3 bases at V and 3 bases at J, with 10 bases in the middle.

The genes are TRBV19 and TRBJ1-2; possibly TRBD1 for D (5 bases). The CDR3 extends over 16 amino acids. Looked up from germline, CDR1 is LNHDA and CDR2 is SQIVND (reference sequence). V dropped 5 bases and J dropped 0 bases, with 16 bases sitting between them. The CDR3 is CASSPRTPQTNYGYTF. The CDR3 DNA reads TGTGCCAGTAGTCCCCGGACACCGCAAACTAACTATGGCTACACCTTC.

V and J are TRBV29-1 and TRBJ2-5; D is perhaps TRBD1 (6 bases). The CDR3 totals 17 residues. Per germline, CDR1 SQVTM and CDR2 ANQGSEA. Deletions cut 0 bases from V and 5 bases from J, with 22 bases between. The CDR3 protein is CSVEDMAPGHRRETQYF. The CDR3 DNA follows: TGCAGCGTTGAAGATATGGCACCGGGACACCGAAGGGAGACCCAGTACTTC.

This clone was recorded only once. V usage is TRBV9 and J usage is TRBJ1-2; D is ambiguous. The CDR3 runs to 13 residues. The germline gives CDR1 SGDLS, CDR2 YYNGEE. Trimming shortened V by 0 bases and J by 8 bases, and 11 bases separated the two germline ends. CDR3 in DNA: TGTGCCAGCAGCGTAGCCGGGGTCGGCGGCTACACCTTC. Translating it yields CASSVAGVGGYTF.

The chain couples TRBV5-1 to TRBJ2-5; 8 positions agree with TRBD1. The J segment lost 5 bases and the V segment lost 3 bases, leaving 21 bases of the junction unmatched. The CDR3 consists of 19 residues. CDR1 SGHRS and CDR2 YFSETQ come from the germline V gene. CDR3 sequence (DNA): TGCGCCAGCAGCTCTCGGACAGGGATGAGAATCGGCGACTGGGAGACCCAGTACTTC. Translation: CASSSRTGMRIGDWETQYF.

This chain connects TRBV6-5 to TRBJ2-7; TRBD1 aligns across 8 bases. Germline CDR1 MNHEY, CDR2 SVGAGI. The CDR3 contains 14 residues. V shed 2 bases, J shed 5 bases, and the junction held 5 bases outside the gene matches. The CDR3 sequence is CASSYRDRNHEQYF. Here the CDR3 DNA reads TGTGCCAGCAGTTACCGGGACAGGAACCACGAGCAGTACTTC.

The chain has TRBV27 and TRBJ1-2; 10 bases align to TRBD1. The CDR3 is 14 residues long. Looked up from germline, CDR1 is MNHEY and CDR2 is SMNVEV (reference sequence). V shed 5 bases, J shed 8 bases, and the junction held 8 bases outside the gene matches. CDR3 protein: CASSPRTGGNGYTF. In DNA, the CDR3 is TGTGCCAGCAGTCCAAGGACAGGGGGTAACGGCTACACCTTC.

V usage is TRBV18 and J usage is TRBJ2-7, with D uncertain. Germline V CDR1 and CDR2: KGHSH, LQKENI. This CDR3 has 15 amino acids. The germline V and J ends were trimmed by 6 bases and 3 bases, with 18 bases remaining between them. The CDR3 sequence is CASSPLGEGRYEQYF. CDR3 nucleotide sequence: TGTGCCAGCTCCCCCCTAGGTGAAGGCCGCTACGAGCAGTACTTC.

The CDR3, as DNA: TGTGCCAGCAGTGATGGCATTAACTCCTACGAGCAGTACTTC. It encodes CASSDGINSYEQYF. V gene TRBV6-1 combines with J gene TRBJ2-7; the D is unclear. Trimming removed 3 bases at V and 0 bases at J, with 9 bases between. CDR3 length equals 14 residues. Germline V lookup: CDR1 MNHNS, CDR2 SASEGT.

V usage is TRBV7-9 and J usage is TRBJ1-6; D is ambiguous. The V and J ends lost 4 bases and 8 bases respectively, with 6 bases between them. Germline loops: CDR1 SEHNR, CDR2 FQNEAQ (reference sequence). The CDR3 runs to 12 residues. CDR3 residues: CASSYHDSPLHF. In DNA form, the CDR3 reads TGTGCCAGCAGCTACCATGATTCACCCCTCCACTTT.

V usage is TRBV7-3 and J usage is TRBJ1-1; D gene ambiguous. Trimming left V 3 bases short and J 6 bases short, with 11 bases between. CDR1 SGHTA and CDR2 FQGTGA come from the germline V gene. CDR3 length equals 13 residues. The CDR3 DNA sequence: TGTGCCAGCAGCTTCTATCTAGGCTCTGAAGCTTTCTTT. Translating gives CASSFYLGSEAFF.

This rearrangement joins TRBV6-5 to TRBJ2-1; possibly TRBD1 for D (5 bases). Trimming removed 6 bases at V and 9 bases at J, with 15 bases between. This CDR3 has 13 residues. Germline V gene lookup returns CDR1 MNHEY and CDR2 SVGAGI. The CDR3 here is CASRTKGATEQFF. DNA of the CDR3: TGTGCCAGCAGGACAAAAGGGGCAACTGAGCAGTTCTTC.

This chain connects TRBV13 to TRBJ2-5, with TRBD2 matching over 10 bases. Germline V gene data show CDR1 as PRHDT and CDR2 as FYEKMQ (reference sequence). CDR3 length: 15 amino acids. The trim removed 1 base at V and 5 bases at J, leaving 4 bases unmatched. CDR3 bases: TGTGCCAGCAGCTTAGCAGCGGGAGGGTGGGAGACCCAGTACTTC. Protein sequence: CASSLAAGGWETQYF.

V gene TRBV7-3 combines with J gene TRBJ2-1, with TRBD2 identical over 7 bases. The CDR3 length is 14 residues. Germline CDR1 SGHTA, CDR2 FQGTGA. With V trimmed by 4 bases and J by 9 bases, 9 bases remained unmatched. CDR3 protein: CASSSMTSPSEQFF. Written as DNA, the CDR3 is TGTGCCAGCAGCTCCATGACTAGCCCGTCTGAGCAGTTCTTC.

In the case of this clone: The same CDR3 arises from other DNA sequences in this sample as well. The chain combines TRBV7-9 with TRBJ1-2, with 7 bases fitting TRBD1. The germline V gene encodes CDR1 SEHNR and CDR2 FQNEAQ (reference sequence). With V trimmed by 4 bases and J by 4 bases, 6 bases remained unmatched. The CDR3 extends over 14 amino acids. Here the CDR3 reads CASSSTGQSYGYTF. The CDR3 nucleotides read TGTGCCAGCAGCTCGACGGGACAGAGCTATGGCTACACCTTC. Supplemented by reference TRBV7-9 and TRBJ1-2, the full variable domain reads DTGVSQNPRHKITKRGQNVTFRCDPISEHNRLYWYRQTLGQGPEFLTYFQNEAQLEKSRLLSDRFSAERPKGSFSTLEIQRTEQGDSAMYLCASSSTGQSYGYTFGSGTRLTVV.

The chain combines TRBV7-2 with TRBJ1-5; 7 bases line up with TRBD1. The CDR3 contains 15 residues. Germline trimming cut 5 bases from V and 1 base from J; bases unmatched to any gene: 5. Germline CDR1 reads SGHTA; CDR2 reads FQGNSA. This CDR3 reads CASSVGTASNQPQHF. The CDR3 coding sequence is TGTGCCAGCAGCGTAGGGACAGCCAGCAATCAGCCCCAGCATTTT.

The chain couples TRBV13 to TRBJ1-1, with 8 bases matching TRBD1. Germline V CDR1 and CDR2: PRHDT, FYEKMQ (reference sequence). Germline trimming cut 4 bases from V and 1 base from J; bases unmatched to any gene: 14. The CDR3 loop spans 18 amino acids. CDR3 sequence reads: CASSSGQGWGQSNTEAFF. In nucleotides, the CDR3 is TGTGCCAGCAGCTCTGGACAGGGTTGGGGACAGTCGAACACTGAAGCTTTCTTT.

The chain combines TRBV27 with TRBJ2-3; tentative D call: TRBD2 (6 bases). This CDR3 contains 17 residues. Germline V gives CDR1 MNHEY, CDR2 SMNVEV (reference sequence). Between the trimmed V and J ends, which lost 7 bases and 0 bases, there was a span of 20 bases. The CDR3 DNA is TGTGCCAGCACCGATTCGACTAGTGTCCCTAGCACAGATACGCAGTATTTT. This translates into CASTDSTSVPSTDTQYF.

V usage is TRBV9 and J usage is TRBJ1-2, with a tentative D call TRBD1 (6 bases). Germline CDR1 is SGDLS and CDR2 is YYNGEE. Trimming shortened V by 3 bases and J by 4 bases, and 13 bases separated the two germline ends. This CDR3 has 14 residues. The CDR3 coding sequence is TGTGCCAGCAGCGGATTACGGACAGCCTATGGCTACACCTTC. Translation: CASSGLRTAYGYTF.

J is TRBJ1-2 and V is TRBV27; TRBD1 matches at 9 bases. The CDR3 is made up of 15 amino acids. Trimming cost V 3 bases and J 6 bases; bases outside gene matches: 8. Per the germline V gene, CDR1 is MNHEY and CDR2 is SMNVEV (reference sequence). The CDR3 is CASSFIRTGVDGYTF. The DNA for the CDR3 is TGTGCCAGCAGTTTCATCCGGACAGGGGTAGATGGCTACACCTTC.

The CDR3 DNA sequence: TGTGCCACGCGGCAGGTTGGAGTGACGACCCAGTACTTC. Translated: CATRQVGVTTQYF. The chain has TRBV6-5 and TRBJ2-5, with D unclear. In germline, CDR1 is MNHEY, CDR2 SVGAGI. The CDR3 runs to 13 residues. Deletions cut 10 bases from V and 7 bases from J, with 19 bases between.

DNA of the CDR3: TGCGCCAGCAGCCCCGGGACAGAAGAGACCCAGTACTTC. Protein: CASSPGTEETQYF. The V gene is TRBV5-1, the J gene TRBJ2-5; TRBD1 matches 7 bases. Germline V gene data show CDR1 as SGHRS and CDR2 as YFSETQ. Unmatched junction bases numbered 3, after V lost 4 bases and J lost 3 bases. The CDR3 spans 13 residues. Combining the CDR3 with reference TRBV5-1 and TRBJ2-5 gives the whole variable domain KAGVTQTPRYLIKTRGQQVTLSCSPISGHRSVSWYQQTPGQGLQFLFEYFSETQRNKGNFPGRFSGRQFSNSRSEMNVSTLELGDSALYLCASSPGTEETQYFGPGTRLLVL.

The rearrangement links TRBV27 to TRBJ2-7; a possible D gene is TRBD1 (6 bases). Looked up from germline, CDR1 is MNHEY and CDR2 is SMNVEV (reference sequence). The V and J ends lost 0 bases and 3 bases respectively, with 15 bases between them. This CDR3 comprises 16 residues. The chain's CDR3 is CASSLSRGDIYYEQYF. The DNA for the CDR3 is TGTGCCAGCAGTTTATCGAGAGGGGACATATACTACGAGCAGTACTTC.

The CDR3 spells CASSPLQGFYTDTQYF. CDR3 sequence (DNA): TGTGCCAGCAGTCCCCTACAGGGGTTTTATACAGATACGCAGTATTTT. This chain uses TRBV27 with TRBJ2-3, with 7 bases that match TRBD1. The junction had 11 bases not matched to a gene; V was cut back by 5 bases and J by 3 bases. Germline CDR1 reads MNHEY; CDR2 reads SMNVEV (reference sequence). The CDR3 is 16 amino acids.

For this clone: Other DNA sequences from this sample encode an identical CDR3 as well. The rearrangement links TRBV28 to TRBJ2-2; D is unresolved. V lost 3 bases, J lost 0 bases, and 5 bases lay in between. The germline CDR1 and CDR2 sequences are MDHEN and SYDVKM. The CDR3 runs 14 residues. The DNA for the CDR3 is TGTGCCAGCAGTTTCCGGGCGAACACCGGGGAGCTGTTTTTT. Its protein product is CASSFRANTGELFF.

The V gene is TRBV5-6, the J gene TRBJ1-6; D gene ambiguous. V lost 4 bases, J lost 3 bases, and 17 bases lay in between. Germline V lookup: CDR1 SGHDT, CDR2 YYEEEE. The CDR3 consists of 17 residues. The CDR3 coding sequence is TGTGCCAGCAGCATAAAGCCTAATTCCTACTATAATTCACCCCTCCACTTT. Protein: CASSIKPNSYYNSPLHF.

On this clone: The same CDR3 can be traced to other DNA sequences in this sample. The rearrangement uses TRBV4-1 and TRBJ1-1; D is unclear. Trimming left V 0 bases short and J 2 bases short, with 4 bases between. The germline V gene has CDR1 MGHRA and CDR2 YSYEKL. The CDR3 extends over 13 amino acids. This CDR3 is CASSQERNTEAFF. For the CDR3, the DNA is TGCGCCAGCAGCCAAGAAAGAAACACTGAAGCTTTCTTT.

The CDR3 sequence: CASSQGVGNGDEQFF. Here the CDR3 DNA reads TGTGCCAGCAGCCAAGGGGTGGGGAATGGGGATGAGCAGTTCTTC. The chain joins TRBV4-2 to TRBJ2-1, with D uncertain. CDR1 LGHNA and CDR2 YNFKEQ come from the germline V gene. CDR3 length: 15 amino acids. V was trimmed by 1 base and J by 8 bases, leaving 15 bases between them.

The V gene is TRBV2, the J gene TRBJ2-1, with 10 positions matching TRBD2. The CDR3 has 17 amino acids. V dropped 1 base and J dropped 0; count of bases not matched to a gene: 3. Germline CDR1 and CDR2: SNHLY and FYNNEI. CDR3 region: CASSEVASGSSYNEQFF. Written as DNA, the CDR3 is TGTGCCAGCAGTGAAGTTGCTAGCGGGAGCTCCTACAATGAGCAGTTCTTC.